The 27 T cell receptor beta chains listed next were all sequenced from one sample in a study of Ad26.COV2.S vaccination and SARS-CoV-2 variants. Method: immunoSEQ multiplex PCR; TCRdb's copy keeps in-frame clones and lacks some. The repertoire holds over 130,000 clones, with roughly 90% as singletons. The sample consisted of peripheral blood, taken after recovery from COVID-19. Receptors were obtained from a human donor who had recovered from COVID-19.

CDR3 residues: CASSLNSEAFF. DNA for the CDR3: TGTGCCAGCAGCTTAAATTCTGAAGCTTTCTTT. The genes are TRBV11-2 and TRBJ1-1; D gene ambiguous. Trimming removed 2 bases at V and 6 bases at J, with 4 bases between. This CDR3 comprises 11 residues. Germline V lookup: CDR1 SGHAT, CDR2 FQNNGV.

This clone was detected once. The chain joins TRBV28 to TRBJ2-7, with D possibly TRBD2 on 6 matching bases. This CDR3 is built from 11 residues. The ends were cut back, 5 bases at V and 4 bases at J, with 6 bases in the middle. Per the germline V gene, CDR1 is MDHEN and CDR2 is SYDVKM. The CDR3 nucleotides are TGTGCCAGCAGTGCGGGATACGAGCAGTACTTC. Protein: CASSAGYEQYF.

This sequence joins TRBV13 and TRBJ1-2; maybe TRBD1 (6 bases). Looked up from germline, CDR1 is PRHDT and CDR2 is FYEKMQ (reference sequence). Trimming took off 0 bases at V and 8 bases at J, with 13 bases between the two ends. The CDR3 length is 14 residues. The CDR3: CASSLGTGRRGYTF. Here the CDR3 DNA reads TGTGCCAGCAGCTTAGGGACAGGACGGCGGGGCTACACCTTC.

The rearrangement links TRBV4-2 to TRBJ2-1; D unresolved. Deletions cut 2 bases from V and 7 bases from J, with 9 bases between. Germline V gene sequence: CDR1 LGHNA, CDR2 YNFKEQ. The CDR3 covers 13 residues. The CDR3 sequence is CASSQTEPNEQFF. The CDR3 nucleotides are TGTGCCAGCAGCCAAACCGAACCGAATGAGCAGTTCTTC.

V and J are TRBV5-1 and TRBJ1-3; no clear D. Trimming took 1 base from V and 3 from J, leaving 14 bases between them. The CDR3 length is 16 residues. Per germline, CDR1 SGHRS and CDR2 YFSETQ. CDR3 amino acids: CASSLNPGRDGNTIYF. The CDR3 bases are TGCGCCAGCAGCTTGAATCCTGGGCGCGATGGAAACACCATATATTTT. The full variable domain, rest sourced from reference TRBV5-1 and TRBJ1-3, is KAGVTQTPRYLIKTRGQQVTLSCSPISGHRSVSWYQQTPGQGLQFLFEYFSETQRNKGNFPGRFSGRQFSNSRSEMNVSTLELGDSALYLCASSLNPGRDGNTIYFGEGSWLTVV.

This clone was seen only a few times. V usage is TRBV19 and J usage is TRBJ1-6; D remains unclear. Germline CDR1 LNHDA, CDR2 SQIVND (reference sequence). CDR3 length: 13 amino acids. The V gene lost 5 bases and the J gene lost 10 bases, with 12 bases spanning the gap. CDR3 amino acids: CASSSGRQSPLHF. The DNA of the CDR3 is TGTGCCAGTAGTTCCGGACGGCAATCACCCCTCCACTTT.

The chain employs TRBV27 and TRBJ1-4; no definite D call. Germline loops: CDR1 MNHEY, CDR2 SMNVEV (reference sequence). Trimming left V 5 bases short and J 2 bases short, with 15 bases between. This CDR3 comprises 16 residues. CDR3: CASSPNRGGTNEKLFF. CDR3 bases: TGTGCCAGCAGTCCGAATAGAGGAGGCACTAATGAAAAACTGTTTTTT.

The rearrangement links TRBV4-1 to TRBJ2-2; 9 nucleotides agree with TRBD2. The junction had 3 bases not matched to a gene; V was cut back by 0 bases and J by 4 bases. Germline-derived CDR1 and CDR2 are MGHRA and YSYEKL. The CDR3 is made up of 16 amino acids. The CDR3: CASSQELAGRTGELFF. The CDR3, as DNA: TGCGCCAGCAGCCAAGAACTAGCGGGCCGCACCGGGGAGCTGTTTTTT.

The chain joins TRBV5-1 to TRBJ1-2; 7 bases are shared with TRBD1. This CDR3 spans 17 amino acids. The germline CDR1 and CDR2 sequences are SGHRS and YFSETQ. J lost 0 bases, V lost 0 bases, and 8 bases had no gene match. Here the CDR3 DNA reads TGCGCCAGCAGCTTGGTACCCGACAGGGACGCTAACTATGGCTACACCTTC. Translating it yields CASSLVPDRDANYGYTF.

This clone was recorded many times. Germline is not matched at one junction end, which may reflect a read error. The chain couples TRBV5-1 to TRBJ1-3, with a weak D call TRBD1 (6 bases). In germline, CDR1 is SGHRS, CDR2 YFSETQ. The CDR3 length is 13 residues. CDR3 DNA sequence: TGCGCCAGCAGCTTGGCCGGGGGCGCCGGGAGGGATTTT. Its protein product is CASSLAGGAGRDF.

This rearrangement joins TRBV6-2 or TRBV6-3 to TRBJ2-7, with D maybe TRBD2 (6 bases). Between the trimmed V and J ends, which lost 4 bases and 3 bases, there was a span of 13 bases. CDR1 and CDR2 from the germline V gene are MNHEY and SVGEGT. The CDR3 totals 14 residues. The CDR3 protein is CASSSGLAIYEQYF. The CDR3 coding sequence is TGTGCCAGCAGTTCTGGGCTAGCGATCTACGAGCAGTACTTC.

The J gene is TRBJ1-2, the V gene TRBV19; TRBD1 matches 9 bases. Per germline, CDR1 LNHDA and CDR2 SQIVND (reference sequence). The CDR3 spans 13 residues. The junction had 0 bases not matched to a gene; V was cut back by 4 bases and J by 3 bases. The CDR3 DNA sequence: TGTGCCAGTAGTAGGACAGGGGACTATGGCTACACCTTC. Translated, it gives CASSRTGDYGYTF. The complete variable domain, with remaining parts taken from reference TRBV19 and TRBJ1-2, reads DGGITQSPKYLFRKEGQNVTLSCEQNLNHDAMYWYRQDPGQGLRLIYYSQIVNDFQKGDIAEGYSVSREKKESFPLTVTSAQKNPTAFYLCASSRTGDYGYTFGSGTRLTVV.

The genes are TRBV12-2 and TRBJ2-2; no DNA check was done on the table's D call, TRBD2. TRBV12-2 is tagged as a pseudogene. The CDR3 is 20 amino acids. CDR3 nucleotide sequence: TGTGCAAGTCGCTTAGCCGTGACTAGCGGGGGACCTCAAAACACCGGGGAGCTGTTTTTT. It yields the protein CASRLAVTSGGPQNTGELFF.

This chain connects TRBV6-5 to TRBJ2-7, with 9 bases aligning to TRBD1. Germline V gene data show CDR1 as MNHEY and CDR2 as SVGAGI. V lost 6 bases to trimming and J lost 9 bases; unmatched junction nucleotides: 3. The CDR3 sequence is 11 residues long. CDR3 residues: CASRTGGGQYF. The CDR3 region has the DNA TGTGCCAGCAGAACAGGGGGCGGGCAGTACTTC.

The chain joins TRBV6-1 to TRBJ1-5, with D possibly matching TRBD1 (5 bases). V was shortened by 2 bases and J by 6 bases, with 11 bases between the two germline ends. Germline V gene sequence: CDR1 MNHNS, CDR2 SASEGT. This CDR3 has 14 amino acids. CDR3 sequence (DNA): TGTGCCAGCAGTGAAAGCCGGGGCGGTCAGCCCCAGCATTTT. Protein product: CASSESRGGQPQHF.

This chain links TRBV5-6 with TRBJ2-2; D is unresolved. Germline CDR1 is SGHDT and CDR2 is YYEEEE. V lost 4 bases and J lost 7, with 17 bases in between. The length of the CDR3 is 15 residues. The CDR3 here is CASSPRASRRGELFF. The DNA of the CDR3 is TGTGCCAGCAGCCCGAGAGCGAGCAGGCGCGGGGAGCTGTTTTTT.

The rearrangement joins TRBV11-3 to TRBJ2-2; either TRBD1 or TRBD2 may supply D (7 bases each). The CDR3 extends over 15 amino acids. Trimming removed 4 bases from V and 5 bases from J, with 14 bases in between. CDR1 and CDR2 (germline): SGHNT, YENEEA. In nucleotides, the CDR3 is TGTGCCAGCAGCTCCCACAGGGGAGGGACCGGGGAGCTGTTTTTT. Translated: CASSSHRGGTGELFF.

This sequence joins TRBV5-5 and TRBJ2-5; tentatively, D is TRBD2 (5 bases). Trimming took 0 bases from V and 4 from J, leaving 7 bases between them. The germline V gene has CDR1 SGHKS and CDR2 YYEKEE (reference sequence). CDR3 length equals 13 residues. CDR3 residues: CASSLARVETQYF. CDR3 sequence (DNA): TGTGCCAGCAGCTTGGCGCGGGTAGAGACCCAGTACTTC.

The chain uses TRBV5-6 and TRBJ1-1, with D tentatively TRBD1 (6 bases). Deletions cut 7 bases from V and 4 bases from J, with 17 bases between. Germline assignment: CDR1 SGHDT and CDR2 YYEEEE. The length of the CDR3 is 14 residues. CDR3 nucleotides: TGTGCCAGCCGAATACAGGGTGTGGGCACTGAAGCTTTCTTT. It yields the protein CASRIQGVGTEAFF.

The J gene is TRBJ2-2, the V gene TRBV7-8; 9 nucleotides agree with TRBD2. The CDR3 is made up of 16 amino acids. V shed 1 base and J 4 bases; nucleotides not matched to a gene: 4. Germline values: CDR1 SGHVS, CDR2 FQNEAQ. CDR3 residues: CASSLGLAGFTGELFF. CDR3 coding DNA: TGTGCCAGCAGCTTAGGGCTAGCGGGGTTCACCGGGGAGCTGTTTTTT.

About this clone itself: One end of the junction varies from germline; a read error may be responsible. This chain uses TRBV29-1 with TRBJ1-2; the D is unclear. CDR1 is SQVTM and CDR2 is ANQGSEA in the germline V gene. The CDR3 has 11 residues. In nucleotides, the CDR3 is TGCAGCGTTGCGACTAATTATGGCTACACCTTC. Translation gives CSVATNYGYTF.

V is TRBV15 and J is TRBJ2-5; TRBD2 aligns across 11 bases. The CDR3 sequence is 17 residues long. Germline V gives CDR1 LNHNV, CDR2 YYDKDF (reference sequence). V lost 0 bases and J lost 6; bases outside the gene matches: 9. Written as DNA, the CDR3 is TGTGCCACCAGCAGAGATCTTCTTAGCGGGGGGGTACAGACCCAGTACTTC. It encodes CATSRDLLSGGVQTQYF.

This chain joins TRBV28 and TRBJ1-1; 7 positions match TRBD1. This CDR3 contains 13 residues. Germline lookup yields CDR1 MDHEN and CDR2 SYDVKM. V gave up 2 bases and J gave up 5 bases; unmatched junction bases: 2. CDR3 in DNA: TGTGCCAGCAGTTTAGACAGGGTGACTGAAGCTTTCTTT. Translation: CASSLDRVTEAFF.

V usage is TRBV19 and J usage is TRBJ2-1; TRBD1 matches at 8 bases. Trimming took 9 bases from V and 7 from J; bases not matched to a gene: 8. CDR3 length: 13 residues. CDR1 is LNHDA and CDR2 is SQIVND in the germline V gene (reference sequence). The CDR3 loop reads CASRGQVWNEQFF. CDR3 sequence (DNA): TGTGCCAGCAGGGGACAGGTTTGGAATGAGCAGTTCTTC.

The chain has TRBV2 and TRBJ2-3, with D possibly being TRBD2 (5 bases). V lost 0 bases to trimming and J lost 6 bases, with 10 bases between them. The CDR3 runs to 14 residues. Germline values: CDR1 SNHLY, CDR2 FYNNEI. This chain's CDR3 is CASSEARAGDTQYF. The CDR3 DNA is TGTGCCAGCAGTGAAGCGCGGGCCGGGGATACGCAGTATTTT. Using reference TRBV2 and TRBJ2-3 for the parts outside the CDR3, the full variable domain is EPEVTQTPSHQVTQMGQEVILRCVPISNHLYFYWYRQILGQKVEFLVSFYNNEISEKSEIFDDQFSVERPDGSNFTLKIRSTKLEDSAMYFCASSEARAGDTQYFGPGTRLTVL.

Comment on this clone: The junction shows a germline mismatch at one end, possibly a read error. The chain couples TRBV23-1 to TRBJ2-7; D remains unclear. TRBV23-1 counts as an open reading frame of uncertain function. This CDR3 region has 9 residues. This chain's CDR3 is CASSQLPTF. DNA for the CDR3: TGCGCCAGCAGTCAATTGCCTACCTTC.

The CDR3 loop is CASSRSGQPQHF. Written as DNA, the CDR3 is TGTGCCAGCAGTCGATCGGGTCAGCCCCAGCATTTT. The chain joins TRBV12-3 or TRBV12-4 to TRBJ1-5, with D unclear. The V gene lost 5 bases and the J gene lost 6 bases, with 8 bases spanning the gap. The CDR3 covers 12 residues.